Shown below are 32 T cell receptor beta chains from a single sample sequenced in a study of monozygotic twins with cystic fibrosis. Assay used: immunoSEQ multiplex PCR; TCRdb lists only in-frame clones, some missing. Of roughly 28,000 clones listed, around 85% are singletons. Material for sequencing was blood. These receptors all stem from a girl aged 2 to 9 with cystic fibrosis.

The chain has TRBV6-5 and TRBJ2-3; TRBD2 is a possible D gene (5 bases). V lost 8 bases, J lost 8 bases, and 17 bases lay in between. CDR3 length: 13 residues. The germline CDR1 and CDR2 sequences are MNHEY and SVGAGI. The CDR3 coding sequence is TGTGCCAGCGAGGAGACTACCCGTACTACGCAGTATTTT. Encoded protein: CASEETTRTTQYF.

This chain joins TRBV6-6 and TRBJ1-4; the match to TRBD1 covers 7 bases. Unmatched junction bases numbered 7, after V lost 3 bases and J lost 3 bases. CDR1 and CDR2 from the germline V gene are MNHNY and SVGAGI (reference sequence). The CDR3 has 16 amino acids. This CDR3 reads CASSYNRQGANEKLFF. CDR3 nucleotide sequence: TGTGCCAGCAGTTATAACCGACAGGGCGCTAATGAAAAACTGTTTTTT.

J is TRBJ1-1 and V is TRBV5-1, with D unclear. V was shortened by 4 bases and J by 1 base, with 11 bases between the two germline ends. Looked up from germline, CDR1 is SGHRS and CDR2 is YFSETQ. CDR3 length equals 14 residues. The CDR3 sequence: CASSPGWENTEAFF. DNA of the CDR3: TGCGCCAGCAGCCCGGGGTGGGAGAACACTGAAGCTTTCTTT.

The rearrangement joins TRBV6-5 to TRBJ1-3; D ambiguous. The CDR3 extends over 13 amino acids. V gave up 8 bases and J gave up 1 base, with 9 bases separating them. The germline CDR1 and CDR2 sequences are MNHEY and SVGAGI. The chain's CDR3 is CASRPGSGNTIYF. In DNA, the CDR3 is TGTGCCAGCCGGCCCGGATCTGGAAACACCATATATTTT.

This sequence joins TRBV9 and TRBJ2-1, with 10 bases aligning to TRBD2. J was trimmed by 2 bases and V by 1 base; bases with no gene match: 3. This CDR3 is 16 amino acids long. Germline loops: CDR1 SGDLS, CDR2 YYNGEE. The CDR3: CASSVLSGRAYNEQFF. Here the CDR3 DNA reads TGTGCCAGCAGCGTACTGAGCGGGAGGGCCTACAATGAGCAGTTCTTC.

The chain links TRBV30 to TRBJ1-1; D is unclear. This CDR3 spans 12 amino acids. CDR1 and CDR2 from the germline V gene are GTSNPN and SVGIG (reference sequence). With 1 base removed from V and 11 bases from J, the gap between germline ends came to 14 bases. The CDR3 sequence is CAWSARTQRAFF. The CDR3 bases are TGTGCCTGGAGTGCCCGCACCCAGCGGGCTTTCTTT.

The rearrangement uses TRBV11-2 and TRBJ2-1; no clear D gene. CDR3 length equals 14 residues. Germline CDR1 and CDR2: SGHAT and FQNNGV. Deletions cut 1 base from V and 6 bases from J, with 10 bases between. The CDR3 protein is CASSLAGVGNEQFF. CDR3 in DNA: TGTGCCAGCAGCTTAGCTGGGGTTGGCAATGAGCAGTTCTTC.

This chain joins TRBV19 and TRBJ2-7, with D hard to call. This CDR3 contains 13 residues. The V end lost 5 bases, the J end lost 1 base, and 9 bases lay between the germline ends. Germline-derived CDR1 and CDR2 are LNHDA and SQIVND (reference sequence). CDR3 residues: CASSPDGSYEQYF. As DNA, the CDR3 is TGTGCCAGTAGTCCGGACGGTTCCTACGAGCAGTACTTC.

The V call is TRBV5-1, the J call TRBJ1-5; weak D call: TRBD1 (6 bases). The CDR3 spans 14 residues. The V gene lost 2 bases and the J gene lost 7 bases, with 13 bases spanning the gap. CDR1 is SGHRS and CDR2 is YFSETQ in the germline V gene. The CDR3 loop is CASSFTGLGQPQHF. The DNA of the CDR3 is TGCGCCAGCAGCTTTACAGGGTTGGGCCAGCCCCAGCATTTT.

This chain connects TRBV28 to TRBJ2-1, with 9 bases lining up with TRBD2. Per the germline V gene, CDR1 is MDHEN and CDR2 is SYDVKM. V lost 3 bases to trimming and J lost 5 bases; unmatched junction nucleotides: 8. The CDR3 is made up of 16 amino acids. This chain's CDR3 is CASSFASGIFDNEQFF. CDR3 DNA sequence: TGTGCCAGCAGTTTCGCTAGCGGGATTTTCGACAATGAGCAGTTCTTC.

This clone was observed a few times. The chain couples TRBV10-1 to TRBJ2-7; TRBD1 matches 8 bases. The CDR3 is made up of 14 amino acids. J gave up 5 bases and V 2 bases, and 5 bases lay outside the gene matches. The germline gives CDR1 WNHNN, CDR2 SYGVQD (reference sequence). The CDR3 bases are TGCGCCAGCAGTGAGATGGACAGGGCCGACGAGCAGTACTTC. It translates to CASSEMDRADEQYF.

The chain couples TRBV19 to TRBJ1-5; D is undetermined. CDR3 size: 14 residues. V lost 5 bases and J lost 4, with 12 bases in between. Germline loops: CDR1 LNHDA, CDR2 SQIVND (reference sequence). Written as DNA, the CDR3 is TGTGCCAGTAGTCGGACGGGAAGGAATCAGCCCCAGCATTTT. Translated: CASSRTGRNQPQHF.

The V call is TRBV11-2, the J call TRBJ1-1; D might be TRBD1 (5 bases). Deletions cut 3 bases from V and 1 base from J, with 12 bases between. Germline values: CDR1 SGHAT, CDR2 FQNNGV. CDR3 length: 15 residues. CDR3 DNA sequence: TGTGCCAGCAGCTTTACGGGGGATAGGAACACTGAAGCTTTCTTT. Amino acids: CASSFTGDRNTEAFF.

The V call is TRBV2, the J call TRBJ2-1; no firm D call. The germline V gene encodes CDR1 SNHLY and CDR2 FYNNEI. V was clipped by 8 bases and J by 7 bases, with 15 bases between them. This CDR3 region has 13 residues. CDR3 amino acids: CASAGVSNNEQFF. In nucleotides, the CDR3 is TGTGCCAGCGCCGGAGTATCGAATAATGAGCAGTTCTTC.

The J gene is TRBJ2-7, the V gene TRBV30; 7 bases are shared with TRBD1. J lost 0 bases, V lost 4 bases, and 6 bases had no gene match. Germline values: CDR1 GTSNPN, CDR2 SVGIG (reference sequence). There are 14 residues in the CDR3. CDR3 sequence: CAWNYRGSSYEQYF. The CDR3, as DNA: TGTGCCTGGAATTACAGGGGCAGCTCCTACGAGCAGTACTTC. Filled out from reference TRBV30 and TRBJ2-7, the complete variable domain reads SQTIHQWPATLVQPVGSPLSLECTVEGTSNPNLYWYRQAAGRGLQLLFYSVGIGQISSEVPQNLSASRPQDRQFILSSKKLLLSDSGFYLCAWNYRGSSYEQYFGPGTRLTVT.

In its sample, this clone was seen once. The V call is TRBV29-1, the J call TRBJ2-1; TRBD2 is a possible D gene (5 bases). Germline loops: CDR1 SQVTM, CDR2 ANQGSEA. This CDR3 has 15 amino acids. The V gene lost 0 bases and the J gene lost 2 bases, with 11 bases spanning the gap. The CDR3 loop reads CSVEDLRRAYNEQFF. CDR3 DNA sequence: TGCAGCGTTGAAGATCTTCGGCGGGCCTACAATGAGCAGTTCTTC.

The V gene is TRBV7-8, the J gene TRBJ2-1, with 13 nucleotides matching TRBD2. V trimming: 1 base; J trimming: 9 bases; junction bases outside the gene matches: 15. This CDR3 contains 19 residues. CDR1 and CDR2 from the germline V gene are SGHVS and FQNEAQ. The DNA for the CDR3 is TGTGCCAGCAGCTTAGTACTAGCGGGAGGGCCTCGTATGGGTAGTGAGCAGTTCTTC. Its translation: CASSLVLAGGPRMGSEQFF.

This chain links TRBV7-6 with TRBJ1-4; tentative D call: TRBD1 (5 bases). CDR1 is SGHVS and CDR2 is FNYEAQ in the germline V gene. The CDR3 is 14 residues long. V dropped 5 bases and J dropped 7 bases, with 14 bases sitting between them. The CDR3 reads CASSRRGGGEKLFF. The CDR3 nucleotides are TGTGCCAGCAGCCGACGCGGGGGAGGTGAAAAACTGTTTTTT.

This clone is a singleton in its sample. J is TRBJ2-7 and V is TRBV7-9; 11 nucleotides line up with TRBD2. The V segment lost 4 bases and the J segment 1 base; nucleotides outside the gene matches: 9. The CDR3 consists of 17 residues. Germline V gene data show CDR1 as SEHNR and CDR2 as FQNEAQ (reference sequence). The CDR3 loop is CASSSAGLAGGSYEQYF. The CDR3 DNA sequence: TGTGCCAGCAGCTCAGCCGGGCTAGCGGGAGGATCCTACGAGCAGTACTTC.

The chain employs TRBV19 and TRBJ2-2, with 8 bases matching TRBD1. V trimming: 3 bases; J trimming: 1 base; junction bases outside the gene matches: 1. Germline lookup yields CDR1 LNHDA and CDR2 SQIVND (reference sequence). This CDR3 is 15 amino acids long. This CDR3 reads CASSMGTGNTGELFF. The CDR3 DNA is TGTGCCAGTAGTATGGGGACAGGGAACACCGGGGAGCTGTTTTTT.

The V gene is TRBV4-1, the J gene TRBJ2-1; D ambiguous. This CDR3 comprises 17 residues. Trimming shortened V by 0 bases and J by 6 bases, and 18 bases separated the two germline ends. Germline values: CDR1 MGHRA, CDR2 YSYEKL. The DNA for the CDR3 is TGCGCCAGCAGCCAAGATGATAACGGATTTTTCTCCAATGAGCAGTTCTTC. Amino acid sequence: CASSQDDNGFFSNEQFF.

This clone is a singleton in its sample. The same CDR3 also results from other DNA sequences found in this sample. The chain employs TRBV5-1 and TRBJ2-5; 10 nucleotides match TRBD1. The CDR3 length is 14 residues. J lost 3 bases, V lost 3 bases, and 2 bases had no gene match. Germline V CDR1 and CDR2: SGHRS, YFSETQ. This chain's CDR3 is CASSSGQGEETQYF. CDR3 DNA: TGCGCCAGCAGCTCCGGACAGGGGGAAGAGACCCAGTACTTC.

This rearrangement joins TRBV20-1 to TRBJ2-5, with D possibly matching TRBD2 (7 bases). Trimming pared 7 bases from V and 4 bases from J, leaving 10 bases between. This CDR3 contains 11 residues. CDR1 is DFQATT and CDR2 is SNEGSKA in the germline V gene (reference sequence). CDR3 protein: CSVGGVETQYF. CDR3 sequence (DNA): TGCAGTGTAGGGGGGGTAGAGACCCAGTACTTC.

Only a few counts were recorded for this clone. J is TRBJ1-1 and V is TRBV28, with D maybe TRBD1 (6 bases). Germline assignment: CDR1 MDHEN and CDR2 SYDVKM. The V end lost 5 bases, the J end lost 4 bases, and 14 bases lay between the germline ends. The CDR3 is made up of 14 amino acids. The CDR3 coding sequence is TGTGCCAGCAGTCTAACCAACAGGGTCACTGAAGCTTTCTTT. It yields the protein CASSLTNRVTEAFF.

The chain combines TRBV19 with TRBJ2-7, with 9 bases fitting TRBD1. This CDR3 spans 14 amino acids. Germline V lookup: CDR1 LNHDA, CDR2 SQIVND (reference sequence). Trimming cost V 4 bases and J 2 bases; bases outside gene matches: 3. The CDR3 is CASSRTGVPYEQYF. CDR3 coding DNA: TGTGCCAGTAGTAGGACAGGGGTGCCCTACGAGCAGTACTTC.

V usage is TRBV30 and J usage is TRBJ2-3, with 14 positions matching TRBD2. The germline V gene has CDR1 GTSNPN and CDR2 SVGIG (reference sequence). V dropped 5 bases and J dropped 6; count of bases not matched to a gene: 10. This CDR3 contains 16 residues. CDR3 sequence: CAWGTGTSGSKDTQYF. The CDR3 DNA sequence: TGTGCCTGGGGGACGGGGACTAGCGGGAGTAAGGATACGCAGTATTTT.

The chain joins TRBV18 to TRBJ2-2, with D perhaps matching TRBD1 or TRBD2 (5 bases each). CDR3 length: 14 residues. V was trimmed by 3 bases and J by 3 bases, leaving 8 bases between them. The germline CDR1 and CDR2 sequences are KGHSH and LQKENI. CDR3 nucleotides: TGTGCCAGCTCACCGGGACCCCACACCGGGGAGCTGTTTTTT. This encodes CASSPGPHTGELFF.

The chain has TRBV6-1 and TRBJ2-2; D gene unclear. Germline assignment: CDR1 MNHNS and CDR2 SASEGT. CDR3 length: 13 residues. V dropped 1 base and J dropped 5 bases, with 5 bases sitting between them. CDR3 nucleotide sequence: TGTGCCAGCAGTGAAGGTAGAACCGGGGAGCTGTTTTTT. Translated, it gives CASSEGRTGELFF.

The sample holds a few counts of this clone. The chain employs TRBV11-3 and TRBJ1-2; 9 bases align to TRBD1. The germline CDR1 and CDR2 sequences are SGHNT and YENEEA. This CDR3 spans 15 amino acids. The V segment lost 0 bases and the J segment 5 bases; nucleotides outside the gene matches: 4. The CDR3 region has the DNA TGTGCCAGCAGCTTAGATCCCGGGACAGGGTATGGCTACACCTTC. It specifies CASSLDPGTGYGYTF.

This clone was counted a single time. V is TRBV29-1 and J is TRBJ2-2; TRBD2 might be the D (6 bases). The CDR3 sequence is 12 residues long. V lost 4 bases and J 3 bases, leaving 6 bases between the germline ends. The germline CDR1 and CDR2 sequences are SQVTM and ANQGSEA. The CDR3 loop reads CSVGGDTGELFF. CDR3 DNA sequence: TGCAGCGTTGGCGGGGACACCGGGGAGCTGTTTTTT.

V and J are TRBV28 and TRBJ1-2, with TRBD1 matching over 12 bases. This CDR3 has 15 amino acids. Germline values: CDR1 MDHEN, CDR2 SYDVKM. V lost 4 bases, J lost 8 bases, and 8 bases stayed unmatched. The CDR3 nucleotides read TGTGCCAGCAGTTCCCCGGGACAGGGGGCACAAGGCTACACCTTC. It specifies CASSSPGQGAQGYTF.

This chain links TRBV10-3 with TRBJ2-3; D is undetermined. The CDR3 is made up of 13 amino acids. With 3 bases removed from V and 1 base from J, the gap between germline ends came to 5 bases. Germline V gene sequence: CDR1 ENHRY, CDR2 SYGVKD. This CDR3 is CAISDLGTDTQYF. DNA of the CDR3: TGTGCCATCAGTGACCTGGGCACAGATACGCAGTATTTT.